One sample yielded the 27 T cell receptor beta chains listed below, sequenced in a study of T cell responses to AZD1222 COVID-19 vaccine. Here immunoSEQ multiplex PCR was the method, and the copy in TCRdb shows in-frame clones only, minus some. The profile shows about 56,000 clones, approximately 83% of them singletons. This material consisted of peripheral blood, taken on day 0 of AZD1222 vaccination. The source of these receptors is an adult in good health.

The chain recombines TRBV7-2 with TRBJ2-2; D is unresolved. Germline CDR1 reads SGHTA; CDR2 reads FQGNSA. The V gene lost 3 bases and the J gene lost 3 bases, with 11 bases spanning the gap. The CDR3 runs 15 residues. Here the CDR3 DNA reads TGTGCCAGCAGCTTTCAGAATCAGGACACCGGGGAGCTGTTTTTT. This gives the protein CASSFQNQDTGELFF.

The rearrangement uses TRBV6-5 and TRBJ1-5, with D tentatively TRBD1 (6 bases). The CDR3 sequence is 15 residues long. Germline lookup yields CDR1 MNHEY and CDR2 SVGAGI. Trimming stripped 6 bases from V and 0 bases from J, with 12 bases between. The CDR3, as DNA: TGTGCCAGCAGGACAGGAGCCTATAGCAATCAGCCCCAGCATTTT. Protein: CASRTGAYSNQPQHF.

The chain employs TRBV5-6 and TRBJ2-7; D is uncertain. Germline CDR1 is SGHDT and CDR2 is YYEEEE. Trimming pared 2 bases from V and 0 bases from J, leaving 6 bases between. The CDR3 contains 13 residues. This CDR3 reads CASSFYNSYEQYF. For the CDR3, the DNA is TGTGCCAGCAGCTTCTACAACTCCTACGAGCAGTACTTC.

The V gene is TRBV13, the J gene TRBJ2-7; 8 positions agree with TRBD1. With 9 bases clipped from V and 2 bases from J, the junction kept 3 bases outside the gene matches. The germline V gene has CDR1 PRHDT and CDR2 FYEKMQ (reference sequence). This CDR3 spans 12 amino acids. The CDR3 loop reads CASTQGAYEQYF. CDR3 sequence (DNA): TGTGCCAGTACACAGGGGGCCTACGAGCAGTACTTC. The full variable domain, completed using reference TRBV13 and TRBJ2-7, is AAGVIQSPRHLIKEKRETATLKCYPIPRHDTVYWYQQGPGQDPQFLISFYEKMQSDKGSIPDRFSAQQFSDYHSELNMSSLELGDSALYFCASTQGAYEQYFGPGTRLTVT.

The CDR3 region is CASSIDPPSGVNTGELFF. For the CDR3, the DNA is TGTGCCAGTAGTATAGATCCCCCTAGCGGGGTAAACACCGGGGAGCTGTTTTTT. The chain couples TRBV19 to TRBJ2-2, with 9 bases that match TRBD2. The CDR3 is 18 residues long. The germline CDR1 and CDR2 sequences are LNHDA and SQIVND (reference sequence). The V and J ends lost 0 bases and 2 bases, in that order; junction bases with no gene match: 7.

This chain uses TRBV11-3 with TRBJ1-6, with D possibly being TRBD1 (6 bases). With 5 bases removed from V and 7 bases from J, the gap between germline ends came to 9 bases. The germline gives CDR1 SGHNT, CDR2 YENEEA. The CDR3 is 13 residues long. In DNA, the CDR3 is TGTGCCAGCAGCAACGGACAGAATTCACCCCTCCACTTT. This encodes CASSNGQNSPLHF. Full variable domain (outside the CDR3, taken from reference TRBV11-3 and TRBJ1-6): EAGVVQSPRYKIIEKKQPVAFWCNPISGHNTLYWYLQNLGQGPELLIRYENEEAVDDSQLPKDRFSAERLKGVDSTLKIQPAELGDSAVYLCASSNGQNSPLHFGNGTRLTVT.

V is TRBV6-5 and J is TRBJ1-5; D remains unclear. Trimming took off 7 bases at V and 3 bases at J, with 10 bases between the two ends. This CDR3 region has 13 residues. Germline V lookup: CDR1 MNHEY, CDR2 SVGAGI. The CDR3 loop is CASMEVFNQPQHF. The CDR3 DNA reads TGTGCCAGCATGGAGGTTTTCAATCAGCCCCAGCATTTT.

J is TRBJ1-2 and V is TRBV5-1; TRBD1 aligns across 8 bases. The germline V gene has CDR1 SGHRS and CDR2 YFSETQ. The CDR3 length is 12 residues. Trimming cost V 7 bases and J 7 bases; bases outside gene matches: 6. CDR3: CASYKTGGGYTF. The CDR3 region has the DNA TGCGCCAGCTACAAAACAGGGGGTGGCTACACCTTC. The full variable domain, completed using reference TRBV5-1 and TRBJ1-2, is KAGVTQTPRYLIKTRGQQVTLSCSPISGHRSVSWYQQTPGQGLQFLFEYFSETQRNKGNFPGRFSGRQFSNSRSEMNVSTLELGDSALYLCASYKTGGGYTFGSGTRLTVV.

Of note for this clone: Other DNA sequences from this sample encode an identical CDR3 as well. This sequence joins TRBV28 and TRBJ1-2, with TRBD1 identical over 7 bases. V was pared by 4 bases and J by 4 bases, with 6 bases of the junction left unmatched. Looked up from germline, CDR1 is MDHEN and CDR2 is SYDVKM. The CDR3 spans 14 residues. This CDR3 reads CASSSSTGVYGYTF. The CDR3 DNA reads TGTGCCAGCAGTTCCTCAACAGGGGTCTATGGCTACACCTTC.

This rearrangement joins TRBV5-5 to TRBJ2-5; 8 bases are a match to TRBD1. V shed 6 bases and J 1 base; nucleotides not matched to a gene: 8. CDR3 length: 15 amino acids. CDR1 and CDR2 (germline): SGHKS, YYEKEE (reference sequence). CDR3 DNA: TGTGCCAGCAAAGAGCGGCAGGGGGCCCAAGAGACCCAGTACTTC. Protein product: CASKERQGAQETQYF.

V gene TRBV3-1 (or the pseudogene TRBV3-2) combines with J gene TRBJ1-6; D not resolved. Trimming shortened V by 0 bases and J by 7 bases, and 4 bases separated the two germline ends. CDR1 LGHDT and CDR2 YNNKEL come from the germline V gene (reference sequence). The CDR3 runs 13 residues. The CDR3, as DNA: TGTGCCAGCAGCCAAGATGTCAATTCACCCCTCCACTTT. Its translation is CASSQDVNSPLHF.

J is TRBJ1-6 and V is TRBV27; no clear D gene. The V gene lost 2 bases and the J gene lost 7 bases, with 3 bases spanning the gap. The CDR3 covers 12 residues. The germline V gene encodes CDR1 MNHEY and CDR2 SMNVEV (reference sequence). The CDR3 nucleotides are TGTGCCAGCAGTTTAGGGAATTCACCCCTCCACTTT. It encodes CASSLGNSPLHF.

The rearrangement joins TRBV2 to TRBJ1-6; D call uncertain. V was cut by 7 bases and J by 0 bases, with 16 bases left in between. CDR3 length equals 17 residues. Germline values: CDR1 SNHLY, CDR2 FYNNEI. This chain's CDR3 is CASTPGSGYSYNSPLHF. In nucleotides, the CDR3 is TGTGCCAGCACCCCGGGGTCGGGGTACTCCTATAATTCACCCCTCCACTTT.

This clone was seen once. The chain has TRBV7-2 and TRBJ1-4, with 9 bases aligning to TRBD1. V dropped 3 bases and J dropped 8; count of bases not matched to a gene: 10. The CDR3 is made up of 16 amino acids. Germline CDR1 is SGHTA and CDR2 is FQGNSA. CDR3 DNA sequence: TGTGCCAGCAGCTTTGTTGCACAGGGGGCACGGGAAAAACTGTTTTTT. It specifies CASSFVAQGAREKLFF.

V and J are TRBV19 and TRBJ2-1; 10 bases line up with TRBD1. V shed 6 bases, J shed 8 bases, and the junction held 7 bases outside the gene matches. The germline CDR1 and CDR2 sequences are LNHDA and SQIVND (reference sequence). The CDR3 is 14 amino acids. CDR3 residues: CASRGTGAGHEQFF. The CDR3 DNA reads TGTGCCAGTAGGGGGACAGGGGCCGGCCATGAGCAGTTCTTC.

V gene TRBV18 combines with J gene TRBJ2-5; possibly TRBD2 for D (6 bases). V was cut by 0 bases and J by 1 base, with 12 bases left in between. Germline values: CDR1 KGHSH, CDR2 LQKENI. The CDR3 covers 16 residues. The CDR3 is CASSPPGLRGQETQYF. The DNA of the CDR3 is TGTGCCAGCTCACCACCGGGGTTGCGGGGCCAAGAGACCCAGTACTTC.

This sequence joins TRBV9 and TRBJ2-7; TRBD2 aligns across 8 bases. The CDR3 is 13 residues long. The germline gives CDR1 SGDLS, CDR2 YYNGEE. With V trimmed by 4 bases and J by 2 bases, 2 bases remained unmatched. CDR3 nucleotide sequence: TGTGCCAGCAGCAGCGGGGGCCCCTACGAGCAGTACTTC. This translates into CASSSGGPYEQYF.

The rearrangement links TRBV7-6 to TRBJ2-2; D not resolved. This CDR3 has 15 residues. V lost 5 bases and J lost 3, with 13 bases in between. The germline V gene encodes CDR1 SGHVS and CDR2 FNYEAQ. CDR3 bases: TGTGCCAGCAGCCCCACGAGCGAGGACACCGGGGAGCTGTTTTTT. Translating gives CASSPTSEDTGELFF.

This clone was found a few times. The chain is built from TRBV6-1 and TRBJ1-5; D is unclear. CDR1 and CDR2 from the germline V gene are MNHNS and SASEGT. Deletions cut 3 bases from V and 7 bases from J, with 10 bases between. The CDR3 length is 13 residues. The CDR3 nucleotides read TGTGCCAGCAGTGACCAGACACTCCAGCCCCAGCATTTT. Translating gives CASSDQTLQPQHF.

This chain uses TRBV19 with TRBJ2-7; 9 nucleotides agree with TRBD1. The CDR3 extends over 14 amino acids. V lost 4 bases and J lost 1; bases outside the gene matches: 2. CDR1 and CDR2 (germline): LNHDA, SQIVND (reference sequence). The CDR3 DNA is TGTGCCAGTAGTAGACAGGGGGAGTCCTACGAGCAGTACTTC. Encoded protein: CASSRQGESYEQYF.

The V gene is TRBV6-5, the J gene TRBJ1-4, with D hard to call. CDR1 and CDR2 from the germline V gene are MNHEY and SVGAGI. V lost 6 bases and J 5 bases, leaving 10 bases between the germline ends. CDR3 length: 13 residues. CDR3 residues: CASSPLENEKLFF. DNA of the CDR3: TGTGCCAGCAGCCCCCTCGAGAATGAAAAACTGTTTTTT.

The chain employs TRBV11-2 and TRBJ1-5, with 8 nucleotides matching TRBD1. This CDR3 has 15 amino acids. Germline V gene lookup returns CDR1 SGHAT and CDR2 FQNNGV. V was pared by 5 bases and J by 2 bases, with 5 bases of the junction left unmatched. In DNA, the CDR3 is TGTGCCAGCAGCCTGACAGGGGCGGGCAATCAGCCCCAGCATTTT. This sequence encodes CASSLTGAGNQPQHF.

The chain recombines TRBV7-9 with TRBJ2-1; no clear D. Trimming stripped 1 base from V and 10 bases from J, with 11 bases between. CDR3 length: 13 amino acids. CDR1 is SEHNR and CDR2 is FQNEAQ in the germline V gene (reference sequence). The CDR3 reads CASSLGGIDEQFF. The CDR3 DNA follows: TGTGCCAGCAGCTTAGGGGGAATTGACGAGCAGTTCTTC.

By share, this clone ranks as medium-sized. The chain combines TRBV14 with TRBJ2-1; 9 nucleotides agree with TRBD2. The trim removed 0 bases at V and 7 bases at J, leaving 7 bases unmatched. The CDR3 extends over 16 amino acids. The germline gives CDR1 SGHDN, CDR2 FVKESK. The CDR3 loop is CASSQDRLAGKNEQFF. CDR3 nucleotide sequence: TGTGCCAGCAGCCAAGATCGGCTAGCGGGGAAAAATGAGCAGTTCTTC.

This clone was counted between two and nine times. V and J are TRBV7-2 and TRBJ1-3, with D unresolved. CDR1 SGHTA and CDR2 FQGNSA come from the germline V gene. The V end was cut by 8 bases, the J end by 4 bases, with 18 bases between. The CDR3 extends over 15 amino acids. In DNA, the CDR3 is TGTGCCAGCGGCCTTATTCAAGGATTCGGAAACACCATATATTTT. Encoded protein: CASGLIQGFGNTIYF.

In its sample, this clone was seen once. This chain uses TRBV10-3 with TRBJ2-3; D unresolved. The CDR3 runs 15 residues. In germline, CDR1 is ENHRY, CDR2 SYGVKD. Trimming left V 2 bases short and J 5 bases short, with 14 bases between. The DNA for the CDR3 is TGTGCCATCAGTGAGGGGCACTCGGATAGAGATACGCAGTATTTT. As protein: CAISEGHSDRDTQYF.

The chain couples TRBV7-2 to TRBJ1-4, with D maybe TRBD1 (6 bases). The germline V gene has CDR1 SGHTA and CDR2 FQGNSA. The CDR3 covers 15 residues. Trimming left V 3 bases short and J 8 bases short, with 16 bases between. As DNA, the CDR3 is TGTGCCAGCAGCTTTACCGTCGCAGGGGCAGAAAAACTGTTTTTT. Translated: CASSFTVAGAEKLFF.